The text below deals with one T cell receptor (beta chain). V was trimmed by 4 bases and J by 8 bases, leaving 18 bases between them. The CDR3 contains 14 residues. Germline CDR1 SGHDT, CDR2 YYEEEE. The sample comes from a study of blood T cell repertoires in COVID-19. Study in general: Collection of acute and convalescent COVID-19 samples took place in the United States, Italy and Spain. PBMCs, B-cell-depleted T cells, or T cells were the source of the cDNA or gDNA that made up the material.

Authors' methods: It was from reference gene primer amplification that nucleated cell counts were estimated. Profiled with immunoSEQ multiplex PCR; TCRdb holds only in-frame clones, not every one. That table furnishes V, J and clone size, whereas the DNA furnished D and trimming. Of about 68,000 clones in the sample, roughly 85% were seen once. This clonotype was obtained from a man aged 25-45 years with acute or convalescent COVID-19. The sample consisted of peripheral blood. The chain has TRBV5-6 and TRBJ1-2, with D possibly matching TRBD1 (5 bases). The CDR3 DNA follows: TGTGCCAGCAGCCACGCCATGGGGCCCGGGGGCTACACCTTC. Protein: CASSHAMGPGGYTF.